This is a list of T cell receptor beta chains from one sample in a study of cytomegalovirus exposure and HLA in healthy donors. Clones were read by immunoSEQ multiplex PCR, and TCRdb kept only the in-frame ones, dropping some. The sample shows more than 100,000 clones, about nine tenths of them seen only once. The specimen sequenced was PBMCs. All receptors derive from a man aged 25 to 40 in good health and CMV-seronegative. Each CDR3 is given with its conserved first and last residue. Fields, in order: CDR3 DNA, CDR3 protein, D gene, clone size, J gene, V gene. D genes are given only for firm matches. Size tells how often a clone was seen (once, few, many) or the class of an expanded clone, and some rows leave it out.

cdr3_nt: TGTGCCAGCGGCTGGGTAGGGGGTCAGCCCCAGCATTTT
cdr3_aa: CASGWVGGQPQHF
d_call: NA
clone_size: NA
j_call: TRBJ1-5
v_call: TRBV6-1

cdr3_nt: TGTGCCAGCAGAAGCAGGGCCCAGGACACCGGGGAGCTGTTTTTT
cdr3_aa: CASRSRAQDTGELFF
d_call: NA
clone_size: NA
j_call: TRBJ2-2
v_call: TRBV2

cdr3_nt: TGCGCCAGCAGCTCGGAGGTAGCTGGAAACACCATATATTTT
cdr3_aa: CASSSEVAGNTIYF
d_call: NA
clone_size: NA
j_call: TRBJ1-3
v_call: TRBV5-1

cdr3_nt: TGCGCCAGCAGCACTCAACAGGGGTTAAACACCGGGGAGCTGTTTTTT
cdr3_aa: CASSTQQGLNTGELFF
d_call: TRBD1
clone_size: NA
j_call: TRBJ2-2
v_call: TRBV5-1

cdr3_nt: TGTGCCATCCAGGGGCTGAACACTGAAGCTTTCTTT
cdr3_aa: CAIQGLNTEAFF
d_call: NA
clone_size: NA
j_call: TRBJ1-1
v_call: TRBV10-3

cdr3_nt: TGTGCCATCCAGGGAGGGAGTGAGGAAAAACTGTTTTTT
cdr3_aa: CAIQGGSEEKLFF
d_call: NA
clone_size: few
j_call: TRBJ1-4
v_call: TRBV10-3

cdr3_nt: TGTGCCAGCAGTTACAGGGGTAGGAACACTGAAGCTTTCTTT
cdr3_aa: CASSYRGRNTEAFF
d_call: NA
clone_size: NA
j_call: TRBJ1-1
v_call: TRBV6-5

cdr3_nt: TGTGCCAGCAGCTCCGTAGCGGGCCGCGATGAGCAGTTCTTC
cdr3_aa: CASSSVAGRDEQFF
d_call: TRBD2
clone_size: NA
j_call: TRBJ2-1
v_call: TRBV11-1

cdr3_nt: TGCGCCAGCAGCGCAGGACAGGGGAGGTACGAGCAGTACTTC
cdr3_aa: CASSAGQGRYEQYF
d_call: TRBD1
clone_size: NA
j_call: TRBJ2-7
v_call: TRBV5-1

cdr3_nt: TGTGCCAGCAGACCGAAACCGACTAGCGGGAGGGGGGATGAGCAGTTCTTC
cdr3_aa: CASRPKPTSGRGDEQFF
d_call: TRBD2
clone_size: NA
j_call: TRBJ2-1
v_call: TRBV7-9

cdr3_nt: TGCAGCGTTGATGCAGGGGCCGGCGAGACCCAGTACTTC
cdr3_aa: CSVDAGAGETQYF
d_call: NA
clone_size: NA
j_call: TRBJ2-5
v_call: TRBV29-1

cdr3_nt: TGCGCCAGCAGCTTACCAGGCCCTGAAGCTTTCTTT
cdr3_aa: CASSLPGPEAFF
d_call: NA
clone_size: NA
j_call: TRBJ1-1
v_call: TRBV5-1

cdr3_nt: TGCGCCAGCAGCTCCGGACAGGGAACAGATACGCAGTATTTT
cdr3_aa: CASSSGQGTDTQYF
d_call: TRBD1
clone_size: NA
j_call: TRBJ2-3
v_call: TRBV5-1

cdr3_nt: TGTGCCAGCAGCATCAGAGGGAGCAATCAGCCCCAGCATTTT
cdr3_aa: CASSIRGSNQPQHF
d_call: NA
clone_size: NA
j_call: TRBJ1-5
v_call: TRBV27

cdr3_nt: TGTGCCAGCAGGACGGGGGACCGACGGCTGCATGGCTACACCTTC
cdr3_aa: CASRTGDRRLHGYTF
d_call: NA
clone_size: NA
j_call: TRBJ1-2
v_call: TRBV6-5

cdr3_nt: TGTGCCAGCAGCCGTCAGCCGGGACAGGGAGGAGGCTACACCTTC
cdr3_aa: CASSRQPGQGGGYTF
d_call: TRBD1
clone_size: NA
j_call: TRBJ1-2
v_call: TRBV9

cdr3_nt: TGTGCCAGCAGCGTAGACATCAACCCGAACTACGAGCAGTACTTC
cdr3_aa: CASSVDINPNYEQYF
d_call: NA
clone_size: NA
j_call: TRBJ2-7
v_call: TRBV9

cdr3_nt: TGTGCCACCAGCAGAGATACCCTCGAGGACAGCTCGGCTAACTATGGCTACACCTTC
cdr3_aa: CATSRDTLEDSSANYGYTF
d_call: NA
clone_size: NA
j_call: TRBJ1-2
v_call: TRBV15

cdr3_nt: TGCGCCAGCAGCCAAAGAATACCCGGACAAGGGTCCGTTTCCTCCTACGAGCAGTACTTC
cdr3_aa: CASSQRIPGQGSVSSYEQYF
d_call: NA
clone_size: NA
j_call: TRBJ2-7
v_call: TRBV4-3

cdr3_nt: TGTGCCAGTAGTATGGGACAGGGGGCTGGCACAGATACGCAGTATTTT
cdr3_aa: CASSMGQGAGTDTQYF
d_call: TRBD1
clone_size: NA
j_call: TRBJ2-3
v_call: TRBV19

cdr3_nt: TGTGCCAGCAGCTCAACTCCTGGCGTAAGAGGTACGCAGTATTTT
cdr3_aa: CASSSTPGVRGTQYF
d_call: NA
clone_size: NA
j_call: TRBJ2-3
v_call: TRBV5-6

cdr3_nt: TGTGCCAGCAGCTTAATTTTAGCCGGGGAGCAGTACTTC
cdr3_aa: CASSLILAGEQYF
d_call: NA
clone_size: many
j_call: TRBJ2-7
v_call: TRBV7-2

cdr3_nt: TGTGCCAGCAGCTTGACAGGGTCGGGCACCGGGGAGCTGTTTTTT
cdr3_aa: CASSLTGSGTGELFF
d_call: NA
clone_size: NA
j_call: TRBJ2-2
v_call: TRBV5-4

cdr3_nt: TGTGCCAGCAGCATGACAGGGGCCCTCTATGGCTACACCTTC
cdr3_aa: CASSMTGALYGYTF
d_call: TRBD1
clone_size: NA
j_call: TRBJ1-2
v_call: TRBV7-9

cdr3_nt: TGCGCCAGCAGCTTACTCGGGGATAGGGAGACCCAGTACTTC
cdr3_aa: CASSLLGDRETQYF
d_call: NA
clone_size: NA
j_call: TRBJ2-5
v_call: TRBV5-1

cdr3_nt: TGTGCCTGGGGGAGTGGTTATGAGCAGTTCTTC
cdr3_aa: CAWGSGYEQFF
d_call: NA
clone_size: NA
j_call: TRBJ2-1
v_call: TRBV30

cdr3_nt: TGTGCCAGCGGCATAGATACGCAGTATTTT
cdr3_aa: CASGIDTQYF
d_call: NA
clone_size: once
j_call: TRBJ2-3
v_call: TRBV2

cdr3_nt: TGTGCCTGGAGAGGGGGGGCACCTGGCTACACCTTC
cdr3_aa: CAWRGGAPGYTF
d_call: NA
clone_size: once
j_call: TRBJ1-2
v_call: TRBV30

cdr3_nt: TGTGCCAGCACCCCGGTAACTCTCACCGGGGAGCTGTTTTTT
cdr3_aa: CASTPVTLTGELFF
d_call: NA
clone_size: NA
j_call: TRBJ2-2
v_call: TRBV2

cdr3_nt: TGTGCCAGCAGCGGGCTAGCGGCCGGCACCTACGAGCAGTACTTC
cdr3_aa: CASSGLAAGTYEQYF
d_call: TRBD2
clone_size: NA
j_call: TRBJ2-7
v_call: TRBV14

cdr3_nt: TGCGCCAGCAGCTTGGAGGGGGCGAGCTCCTACGAGCAGTACTTC
cdr3_aa: CASSLEGASSYEQYF
d_call: TRBD1
clone_size: NA
j_call: TRBJ2-7
v_call: TRBV5-1

cdr3_nt: TGCAGCGGGTGGACAGGGGCCGCCGATAGGCCTGGAAACACCATATATTTT
cdr3_aa: CSGWTGAADRPGNTIYF
d_call: TRBD1
clone_size: NA
j_call: TRBJ1-3
v_call: TRBV29-1

cdr3_nt: TGTGCCAGCAGCTTACTACAAGAGACCCAGTACTTC
cdr3_aa: CASSLLQETQYF
d_call: NA
clone_size: NA
j_call: TRBJ2-5
v_call: TRBV7-9

cdr3_nt: TGCGCCAGCAGCCAAGGGGGACAGGGGGCCGATGGCTACACCTTC
cdr3_aa: CASSQGGQGADGYTF
d_call: TRBD1
clone_size: NA
j_call: TRBJ1-2
v_call: TRBV4-3

cdr3_nt: TGCGCCAGCAGCCAAGATCGGTCGGCAGGGATATCTGGCTACACCTTC
cdr3_aa: CASSQDRSAGISGYTF
d_call: NA
clone_size: NA
j_call: TRBJ1-2
v_call: TRBV4-3

cdr3_nt: TGTGCCAGCAGCCCACGGACAGGGGGGGGATCACCCCTCCACTTT
cdr3_aa: CASSPRTGGGSPLHF
d_call: TRBD1
clone_size: NA
j_call: TRBJ1-6
v_call: TRBV2

cdr3_nt: TGTGCCAGCAGCTTGGCTACAGGCTACGAGCAGTACTTC
cdr3_aa: CASSLATGYEQYF
d_call: NA
clone_size: NA
j_call: TRBJ2-7
v_call: TRBV5-6

cdr3_nt: TGTGCCAGCATGGACAGGGGGACCTACGAGCAGTACTTC
cdr3_aa: CASMDRGTYEQYF
d_call: TRBD1
clone_size: NA
j_call: TRBJ2-7
v_call: TRBV6-5

cdr3_nt: TGTGCCAGCAGGGAGTTTCAGGGGGCTGGACCTTTCTTT
cdr3_aa: CASREFQGAGPFF
d_call: TRBD1
clone_size: once
j_call: TRBJ1-1
v_call: TRBV6-5

cdr3_nt: TGCGCCAGCAGCCCCCTCGGGGGGCCTATGGACACTGAAGCTTTCTTT
cdr3_aa: CASSPLGGPMDTEAFF
d_call: NA
clone_size: NA
j_call: TRBJ1-1
v_call: TRBV4-1

cdr3_nt: TGTGCCAGCAGTGACACCCTATTGGAGGGCGAACTGGAGTACGAGCAGTACTTC
cdr3_aa: CASSDTLLEGELEYEQYF
d_call: NA
clone_size: few
j_call: TRBJ2-7
v_call: TRBV6-4

cdr3_nt: TGCGCCAGCAGCGCCCAGGGACAGCTGATGAACACTGAAGCTTTCTTT
cdr3_aa: CASSAQGQLMNTEAFF
d_call: TRBD1
clone_size: NA
j_call: TRBJ1-1
v_call: TRBV5-1

cdr3_nt: TGTGCCAGCAGTGAAGCTTTCCCCTCTAACTATGGCTACACCTTC
cdr3_aa: CASSEAFPSNYGYTF
d_call: NA
clone_size: once
j_call: TRBJ1-2
v_call: TRBV6-1

cdr3_nt: TGTGCCAGCAGCCACGGGACCTACAATGAGCAGTTCTTC
cdr3_aa: CASSHGTYNEQFF
d_call: NA
clone_size: NA
j_call: TRBJ2-1
v_call: TRBV14

cdr3_nt: TGTGCCAGCGGAATTGAGGGATACCACGAGCAGTACTTC
cdr3_aa: CASGIEGYHEQYF
d_call: NA
clone_size: medium-sized
j_call: TRBJ2-7
v_call: TRBV6-5

cdr3_nt: TGTGCCAGCAGTTGGGACAGCGGCTGGGAGACCCAGTACTTC
cdr3_aa: CASSWDSGWETQYF
d_call: TRBD1
clone_size: NA
j_call: TRBJ2-5
v_call: TRBV6-5

cdr3_nt: TGTGCCAGCAGCAATGGACAGGGAAGGCAGCCCCAGCATTTT
cdr3_aa: CASSNGQGRQPQHF
d_call: TRBD1
clone_size: NA
j_call: TRBJ1-5
v_call: TRBV9

cdr3_nt: TGTGCCAGCAGCCAAGATGTGGGCAGGGGTATCTCTGGGGCCAACGTCCTGACTTTC
cdr3_aa: CASSQDVGRGISGANVLTF
d_call: NA
clone_size: NA
j_call: TRBJ2-6
v_call: TRBV14

cdr3_nt: TGTGCCAGCAGTTACGCGGCAGATAGCTCCTACGAGCAGTACTTC
cdr3_aa: CASSYAADSSYEQYF
d_call: NA
clone_size: NA
j_call: TRBJ2-7
v_call: TRBV6-6

cdr3_nt: TGCGCCAGCAGTCCCGGAGCAGATACGCAGTATTTT
cdr3_aa: CASSPGADTQYF
d_call: NA
clone_size: NA
j_call: TRBJ2-3
v_call: TRBV5-1

cdr3_nt: TGTGCCAGCAGCAAGAGGACTAGCGGAGCCTACGAGCAGTACTTC
cdr3_aa: CASSKRTSGAYEQYF
d_call: TRBD2
clone_size: once
j_call: TRBJ2-7
v_call: TRBV11-2

cdr3_nt: TGTGCCAGCAGCAAAAGAGGGGGTCCCACTGAAGCTTTCTTT
cdr3_aa: CASSKRGGPTEAFF
d_call: NA
clone_size: NA
j_call: TRBJ1-1
v_call: TRBV6-4

cdr3_nt: TGTGCCAGCTCACCACTCGGCAGGCAGGAGACCCAGTACTTC
cdr3_aa: CASSPLGRQETQYF
d_call: NA
clone_size: NA
j_call: TRBJ2-5
v_call: TRBV18

cdr3_nt: TGTGCCATCAGCGGAGGGCGGGAGGCTGGCCAGTACTTC
cdr3_aa: CAISGGREAGQYF
d_call: TRBD2
clone_size: NA
j_call: TRBJ2-5
v_call: TRBV10-3

cdr3_nt: TGTGCCAGTAGTTCAGGTCGACAAGCTAGGGCCAACGTCCTGACTTTC
cdr3_aa: CASSSGRQARANVLTF
d_call: NA
clone_size: NA
j_call: TRBJ2-6
v_call: TRBV19

cdr3_nt: TGCGCCAGCAGCTTATGGGGTAGCGCTGAAGCTTTCTTT
cdr3_aa: CASSLWGSAEAFF
d_call: NA
clone_size: NA
j_call: TRBJ1-1
v_call: TRBV5-1

cdr3_nt: TGTGCCAGCAGCTTAGCGGGACGGAGGGAGACCCAGTACTTC
cdr3_aa: CASSLAGRRETQYF
d_call: TRBD2
clone_size: NA
j_call: TRBJ2-5
v_call: TRBV27

cdr3_nt: TGCGCCAGCAGCTTGGCCGGGTCACCTAATGAAAAACTGTTTTTT
cdr3_aa: CASSLAGSPNEKLFF
d_call: NA
clone_size: NA
j_call: TRBJ1-4
v_call: TRBV5-1

cdr3_nt: TGCGCCAGCAGCGGAAGTAGCGGCACAGATACGCAGTATTTT
cdr3_aa: CASSGSSGTDTQYF
d_call: NA
clone_size: NA
j_call: TRBJ2-3
v_call: TRBV5-1

cdr3_nt: TGTGCCAGCTCACCACCCCTAGCGGGAGTTCTGGACATTCAGTACTTC
cdr3_aa: CASSPPLAGVLDIQYF
d_call: TRBD2
clone_size: NA
j_call: TRBJ2-4
v_call: TRBV18